Presented here are 8 T cell receptor beta chains from one specimen sequenced in a study of shared clonotypes between healthy human individuals. Produced via immunoSEQ multiplex PCR; TCRdb's table is partial and in-frame only. The sample has more than 2 million clones, 95% seen once. The sequencing sample was made of naive CD4+ T cells sorted from blood. Subset of the sample: CD45RA+ positively selected. All receptors come from a man younger than 35 in good health.

The V call is TRBV28, the J call TRBJ1-2; TRBD1 might be the D (5 bases). The CDR3 has 15 amino acids. V lost 5 bases and J 3 bases, leaving 16 bases between the germline ends. Germline V gene data show CDR1 as MDHEN and CDR2 as SYDVKM. The CDR3 nucleotides read TGTGCCAGCAGTATTACCCGGGACCGGGACTATGGCTACACCTTC. Residues: CASSITRDRDYGYTF.

This chain joins TRBV6-1 and TRBJ2-2; D is unresolved. Trimming pared 6 bases from V and 4 bases from J, leaving 15 bases between. Germline V gene sequence: CDR1 MNHNS, CDR2 SASEGT. The CDR3 consists of 15 residues. CDR3 DNA: TGTGCCAGCAGGTTCAGTCAGATAGTCACCGGGGAGCTGTTTTTT. The encoded protein is CASRFSQIVTGELFF.

The chain's CDR3 is CASSQDEHNYGYTF. CDR3 nucleotide sequence: TGCGCCAGCAGCCAAGATGAGCATAACTATGGCTACACCTTC. The gene calls are TRBV4-1 and TRBJ1-2; no clear D gene. From germline, CDR1 is MGHRA and CDR2 YSYEKL. V lost 0 bases and J 1 base, leaving 6 bases between the germline ends. The CDR3 contains 14 residues.

The V call is TRBV5-4, the J call TRBJ2-7, with 9 bases identical to TRBD1. Per germline, CDR1 SGHNT and CDR2 YYREEE (reference sequence). The CDR3 spans 13 residues. V was clipped by 2 bases and J by 5 bases; unmatched bases: 2. CDR3 nucleotide sequence: TGTGCCAGCAGCTTACAGGGGGCGGACGAGCAGTACTTC. Protein: CASSLQGADEQYF.

For this clone: The junction does not match germline at one end; this may be a read error. The chain combines TRBV7-7 with TRBJ2-5; 7 bases are shared with TRBD1. The CDR3 is made up of 14 amino acids. Germline CDR1 reads SSHAT; CDR2 reads FNYEAQ (reference sequence). The CDR3 coding sequence is TGTGCTAGCAGCCAGACAGGGTTCCAAGAGACCCAGTACTTC. Translation gives CASSQTGFQETQYF.

V is TRBV5-1 and J is TRBJ2-2; possibly TRBD1 for D (6 bases). CDR1 is SGHRS and CDR2 is YFSETQ in the germline V gene. V lost 7 bases to trimming and J lost 0 bases, with 10 bases between them. This CDR3 spans 14 amino acids. CDR3 in amino acids: CASRQESNTGELFF. In nucleotides, the CDR3 is TGCGCCAGCCGACAGGAGTCGAACACCGGGGAGCTGTTTTTT.

Only a few counts were recorded for this clone. The chain couples TRBV29-1 to TRBJ1-2, with D unclear. The germline V gene has CDR1 SQVTM and CDR2 ANQGSEA. The CDR3 is 11 residues long. The V end was cut by 7 bases, the J end by 6 bases, with 12 bases between. The CDR3 nucleotides are TGCAGCGCGTTCGCATTGAATGGCTACACCTTC. This translates into CSAFALNGYTF.

This clone has just one count. The chain uses TRBV6-1 and TRBJ1-5; 7 bases match TRBD1. The CDR3 length is 16 residues. Trimming removed 1 base from V and 3 bases from J; junction bases left unmatched: 6. The V gene's germline CDR1 is MNHNS and CDR2 SASEGT. The CDR3 DNA reads as TGTGCCAGCAGTGAAGGGGGGACAGACCCCAATCAGCCCCAGCATTTT. This gives the protein CASSEGGTDPNQPQHF.